This record concerns one T cell receptor (beta chain) sequence. The data originate from a study of T cell repertoires in cytomegalovirus infection. This CDR3 region has 12 residues. Trimming removed 8 bases at V and 2 bases at J, with 10 bases between. Each CDR3 protein is one row after TCRdb ran MiXCR on the reads. Here the sample spans about 530,000 distinct CDR3 sequences, around 27% being singletons. This chain connects TRBV23-1 to TRBJ2-7, with D unresolved. TRBV23-1 carries the ORF label, with uncertain function. The receptor was derived from a human donor in good health (CMV status not recorded). Some clones in this sample may be carry-over from other donors' samples. What was sequenced was PBMCs. The CDR3 coding sequence is TGCGCCAGCCCGTTCAGTCCCTACGAGCAGTACGTC. It specifies CASPFSPYEQYV.